This TCR beta chain is drawn from a study of blood T cells in healthy people across ages. Next came a second PCR, run for about 7 to 12 cycles, which used a sample-barcoded 5' primer along with a J-beta primer mix. TCRdb re-analysed the 5' RACE reads in MiXCR, keeping a single row per CDR3 protein. Of fewer than 800,000 distinct CDR3 sequences listed, about a third are singletons. V was pared by 0 bases and J by 6 bases, with 7 bases of the junction left unmatched. Germline loops: CDR1 SGHRS, CDR2 YFSETQ. The CDR3 spans 16 residues. The clonotype comes from a woman aged 80 or older in good health. The sequenced material came from blood. The chain is built from TRBV5-1 and TRBJ2-1, with 9 bases that match TRBD2. The CDR3 DNA sequence: TGCGCCAGCAGCTTGGCCGGGACTAGCCTAAGCAATGAGCAGTTCTTC. It is translated as CASSLAGTSLSNEQFF.